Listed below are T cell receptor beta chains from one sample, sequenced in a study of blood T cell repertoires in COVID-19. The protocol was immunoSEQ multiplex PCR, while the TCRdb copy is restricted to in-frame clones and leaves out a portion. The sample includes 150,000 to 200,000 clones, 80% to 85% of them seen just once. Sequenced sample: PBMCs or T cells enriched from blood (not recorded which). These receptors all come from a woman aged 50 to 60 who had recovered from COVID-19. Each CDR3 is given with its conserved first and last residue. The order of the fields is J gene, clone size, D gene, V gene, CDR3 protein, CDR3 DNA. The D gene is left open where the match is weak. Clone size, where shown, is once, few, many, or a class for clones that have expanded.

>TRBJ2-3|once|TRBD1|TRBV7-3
CASSPLGQSTDTQYF
TGTGCCAGCAGCCCATTGGGACAGAGCACAGATACGCAGTATTTT
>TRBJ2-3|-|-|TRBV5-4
CASSLSGGTDTQYF
TGTGCCAGCAGCCTGAGCGGAGGCACAGATACGCAGTATTTT
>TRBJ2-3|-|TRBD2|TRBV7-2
CASSRGGGTDTQYF
TGTGCCAGCAGCCGGGGGGGAGGCACAGATACGCAGTATTTT
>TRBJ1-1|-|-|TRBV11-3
CASREGGPTEAFF
TGTGCCAGCCGAGAGGGGGGGCCCACTGAAGCTTTCTTT
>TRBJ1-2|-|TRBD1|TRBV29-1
CSVRTGAIYGYTF
TGCAGCGTTCGGACAGGGGCCATCTATGGCTACACCTTC
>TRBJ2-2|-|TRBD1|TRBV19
CASSMVNQGARQTGELFF
TGTGCCAGTAGTATGGTCAACCAGGGGGCGCGGCAGACCGGGGAGCTGTTTTTT
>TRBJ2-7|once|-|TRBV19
CASSIGTGSSYEQYF
TGTGCCAGTAGTATTGGAACAGGGAGCTCCTACGAGCAGTACTTC
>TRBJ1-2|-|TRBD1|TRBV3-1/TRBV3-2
CASSQGWTGIFNNYGYTF
TGTGCCAGCAGCCAAGGTTGGACAGGCATCTTCAATAACTATGGCTACACCTTC
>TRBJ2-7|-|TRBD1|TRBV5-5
CASSLVRDSTYEQYF
TGTGCCAGCAGCTTGGTCCGGGACAGCACCTACGAGCAGTACTTC
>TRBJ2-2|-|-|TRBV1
CTSSRTDRDRRTGELFF
TGCACCAGCAGCCGAACGGACCGGGACAGGCGGACCGGGGAGCTGTTTTTT
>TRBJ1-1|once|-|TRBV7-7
CASSPGVRGEAFF
TGTGCTAGCAGCCCGGGTGTACGAGGTGAAGCTTTCTTT
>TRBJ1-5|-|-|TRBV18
CASSPSDRNQPQHF
TGTGCCAGCTCACCTTCCGACAGAAATCAGCCCCAGCATTTT
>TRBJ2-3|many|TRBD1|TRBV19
CASSRGWTGVTDTQYF
TGTGCCAGTAGTAGGGGTTGGACAGGGGTCACAGATACGCAGTATTTT
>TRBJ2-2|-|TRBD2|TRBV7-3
CASSPRTSGNTGELFF
TGTGCCAGCAGCCCCCGGACTAGCGGGAACACCGGGGAGCTGTTTTTT
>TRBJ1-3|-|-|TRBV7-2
CASSLARVSSGNTIYF
TGTGCCAGCAGCTTAGCGAGGGTGAGCTCTGGAAACACCATATATTTT
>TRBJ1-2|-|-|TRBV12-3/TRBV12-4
CASSLAPGGGYTF
TGTGCCAGCAGTTTAGCGCCTGGGGGCGGCTACACCTTC
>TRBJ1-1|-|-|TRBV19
CASSIFLVSEAFF
TGTGCCAGTAGTATATTTCTAGTCTCTGAAGCTTTCTTT
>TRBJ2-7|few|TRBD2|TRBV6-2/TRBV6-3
CASSYGLAGLGEQYF
TGTGCCAGCAGTTACGGGCTAGCGGGACTGGGAGAGCAGTACTTC